This T cell receptor (beta chain) was sequenced for a study of blood T cell repertoires in COVID-19. Measured with immunoSEQ multiplex PCR; TCRdb has only the in-frame clones, and not every one. The table lists approximately 150,000 clones, around 81% of them singletons. J was trimmed by 5 bases and V by 5 bases; bases with no gene match: 14. CDR1 and CDR2 from the germline V gene are MNHEY and SVGEGT. This CDR3 has 16 amino acids. This clonotype was obtained from a man aged 65 to 85 who had recovered from COVID-19. J is TRBJ2-7 and V is TRBV6-2 or TRBV6-3; 8 bases agree with TRBD2. Material for sequencing was peripheral blood. CDR3 sequence (DNA): TGTGCCAGCAGTCCATCTACGATAGCGGGATCCCACGAGCAGTACTTC. Its translation is CASSPSTIAGSHEQYF.